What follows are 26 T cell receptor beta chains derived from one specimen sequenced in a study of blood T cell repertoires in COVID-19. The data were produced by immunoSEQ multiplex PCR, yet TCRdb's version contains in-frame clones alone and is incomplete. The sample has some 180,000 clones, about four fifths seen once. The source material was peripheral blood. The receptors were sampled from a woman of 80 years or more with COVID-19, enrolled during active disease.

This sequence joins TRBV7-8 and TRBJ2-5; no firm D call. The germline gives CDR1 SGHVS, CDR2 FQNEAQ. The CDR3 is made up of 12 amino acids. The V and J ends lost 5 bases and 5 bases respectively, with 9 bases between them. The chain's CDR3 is CASSQTFETQYF. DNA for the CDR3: TGTGCCAGCAGCCAGACATTTGAGACCCAGTACTTC. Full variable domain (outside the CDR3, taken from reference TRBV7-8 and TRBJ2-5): GAGVSQSPRYKVAKRGQDVALRCDPISGHVSLFWYQQALGQGPEFLTYFQNEAQLDKSGLPSDRFFAERPEGSVSTLKIQRTQQEDSAVYLCASSQTFETQYFGPGTRLLVL.

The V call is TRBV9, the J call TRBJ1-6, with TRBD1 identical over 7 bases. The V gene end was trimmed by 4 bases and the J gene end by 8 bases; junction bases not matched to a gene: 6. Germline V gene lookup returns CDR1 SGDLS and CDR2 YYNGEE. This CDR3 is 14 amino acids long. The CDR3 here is CASSTGTVDSPLHF. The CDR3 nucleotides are TGTGCCAGCAGCACCGGGACAGTAGATTCACCCCTCCACTTT.

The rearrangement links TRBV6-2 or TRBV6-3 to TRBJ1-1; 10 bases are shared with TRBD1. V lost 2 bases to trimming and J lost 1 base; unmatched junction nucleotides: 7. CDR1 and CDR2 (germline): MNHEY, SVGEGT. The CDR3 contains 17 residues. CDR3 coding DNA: TGTGCCAGCAGTTACCCGACAGGGGGCGTCCAGAACACTGAAGCTTTCTTT. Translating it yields CASSYPTGGVQNTEAFF.

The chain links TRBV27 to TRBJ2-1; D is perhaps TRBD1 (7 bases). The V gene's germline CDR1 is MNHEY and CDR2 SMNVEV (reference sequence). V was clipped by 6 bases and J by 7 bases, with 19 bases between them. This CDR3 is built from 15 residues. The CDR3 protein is CASSWAGGPRNEQFF. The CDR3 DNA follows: TGTGCCAGCAGCTGGGCAGGGGGGCCTAGGAATGAGCAGTTCTTC.

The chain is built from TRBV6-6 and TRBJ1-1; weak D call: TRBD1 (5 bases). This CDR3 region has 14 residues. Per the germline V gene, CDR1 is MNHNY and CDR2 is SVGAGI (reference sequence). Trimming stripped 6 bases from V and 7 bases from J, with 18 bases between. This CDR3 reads CASSTVARQNEAFF. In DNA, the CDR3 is TGTGCCAGCAGCACCGTGGCCCGACAGAATGAAGCTTTCTTT.

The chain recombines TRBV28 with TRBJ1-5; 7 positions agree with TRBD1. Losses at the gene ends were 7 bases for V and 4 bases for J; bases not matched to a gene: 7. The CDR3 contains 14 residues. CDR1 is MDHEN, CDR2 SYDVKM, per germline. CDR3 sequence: CASTQAGGNQPQHF. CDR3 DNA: TGTGCCAGCACACAGGCAGGGGGGAATCAGCCCCAGCATTTT.

For the CDR3, the DNA is TGTGCCAGCAGCTTAGTCCAGGGGGTGCAGTACTTC. Translated, it gives CASSLVQGVQYF. The J gene is TRBJ2-7, the V gene TRBV11-2, with 7 positions matching TRBD1. The CDR3 is 12 residues long. Germline V gives CDR1 SGHAT, CDR2 FQNNGV. The ends lost 1 base at V and 9 bases at J; junction bases unmatched: 3. The variable domain in full, with the rest retrieved from reference TRBV11-2 and TRBJ2-7, is EAGVAQSPRYKIIEKRQSVAFWCNPISGHATLYWYQQILGQGPKLLIQFQNNGVVDDSQLPKDRFSAERLKGVDSTLKIQPAKLEDSAVYLCASSLVQGVQYFGPGTRLTVT.

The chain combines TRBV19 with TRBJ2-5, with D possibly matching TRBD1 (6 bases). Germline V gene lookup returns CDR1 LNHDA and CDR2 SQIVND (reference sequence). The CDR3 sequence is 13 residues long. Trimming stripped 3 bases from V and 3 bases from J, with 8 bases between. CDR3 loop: CASSMRTEETQYF. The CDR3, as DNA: TGTGCCAGTAGTATGCGGACAGAAGAGACCCAGTACTTC.

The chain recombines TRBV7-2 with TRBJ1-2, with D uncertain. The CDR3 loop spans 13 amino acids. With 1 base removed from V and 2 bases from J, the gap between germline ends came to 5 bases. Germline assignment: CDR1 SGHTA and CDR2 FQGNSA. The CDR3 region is CASSLDGNYGYTF. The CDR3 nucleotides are TGTGCCAGCAGCTTAGACGGGAACTATGGCTACACCTTC.

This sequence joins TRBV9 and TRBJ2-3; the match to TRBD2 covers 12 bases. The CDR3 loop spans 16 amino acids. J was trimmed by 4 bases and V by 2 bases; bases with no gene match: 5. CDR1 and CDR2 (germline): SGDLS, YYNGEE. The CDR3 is CASSVASGGAADTQYF. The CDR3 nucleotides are TGTGCCAGCAGCGTTGCTAGCGGGGGGGCTGCAGATACGCAGTATTTT.

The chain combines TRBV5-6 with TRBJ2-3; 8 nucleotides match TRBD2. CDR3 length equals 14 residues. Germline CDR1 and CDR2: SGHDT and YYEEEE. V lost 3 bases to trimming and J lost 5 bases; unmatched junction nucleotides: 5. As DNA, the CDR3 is TGTGCCAGCAGCTGGGGACTAGGACAAGATACGCAGTATTTT. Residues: CASSWGLGQDTQYF.

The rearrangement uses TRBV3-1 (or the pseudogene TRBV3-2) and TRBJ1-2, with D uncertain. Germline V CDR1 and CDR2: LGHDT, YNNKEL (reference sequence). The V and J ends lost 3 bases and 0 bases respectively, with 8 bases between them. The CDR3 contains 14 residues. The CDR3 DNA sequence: TGTGCCAGCAGCCACAGGACTTCTAACTATGGCTACACCTTC. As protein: CASSHRTSNYGYTF.

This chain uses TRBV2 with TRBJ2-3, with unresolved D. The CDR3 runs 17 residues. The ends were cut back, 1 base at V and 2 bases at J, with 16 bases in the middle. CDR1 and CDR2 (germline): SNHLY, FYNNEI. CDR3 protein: CASSEVMPERLTDTQYF. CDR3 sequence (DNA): TGTGCCAGCAGTGAAGTTATGCCGGAGCGCCTCACAGATACGCAGTATTTT.

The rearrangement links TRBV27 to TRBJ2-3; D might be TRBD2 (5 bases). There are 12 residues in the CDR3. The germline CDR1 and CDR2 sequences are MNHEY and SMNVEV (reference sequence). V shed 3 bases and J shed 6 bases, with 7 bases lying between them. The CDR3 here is CASSFSGDTQYF. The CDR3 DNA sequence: TGTGCCAGCAGTTTCTCGGGGGATACGCAGTATTTT.

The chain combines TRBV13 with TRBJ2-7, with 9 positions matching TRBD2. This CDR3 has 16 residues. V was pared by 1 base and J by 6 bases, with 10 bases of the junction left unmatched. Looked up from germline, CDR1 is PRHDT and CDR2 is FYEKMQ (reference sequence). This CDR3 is CASSLAPAGGGSEQYF. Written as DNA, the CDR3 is TGTGCCAGCAGCTTAGCCCCAGCGGGGGGAGGAAGCGAGCAGTACTTC.

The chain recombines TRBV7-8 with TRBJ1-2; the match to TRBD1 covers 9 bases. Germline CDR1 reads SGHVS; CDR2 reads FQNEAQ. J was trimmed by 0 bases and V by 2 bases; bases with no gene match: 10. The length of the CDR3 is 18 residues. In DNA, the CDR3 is TGTGCCAGCAGCTTACGCCCGGGACAGGGAATCTCTAACTATGGCTACACCTTC. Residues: CASSLRPGQGISNYGYTF.

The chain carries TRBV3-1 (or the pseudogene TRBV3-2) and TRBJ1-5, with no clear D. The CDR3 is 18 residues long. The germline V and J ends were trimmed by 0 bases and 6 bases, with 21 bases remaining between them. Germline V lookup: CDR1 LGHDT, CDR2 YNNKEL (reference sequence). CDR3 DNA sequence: TGTGCCAGCAGCCAAGATAGGGAGGCGGCACGGGAGGGTCAGCCCCAGCATTTT. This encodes CASSQDREAAREGQPQHF.

The CDR3 nucleotides are TGTGCCACCAGCAGAGATAGCGGGGGGGGCGAGACCCAGTACTTC. Its translation: CATSRDSGGGETQYF. The chain recombines TRBV15 with TRBJ2-5, with 11 bases matching TRBD2. V lost 0 bases, J lost 5 bases, and 2 bases stayed unmatched. The CDR3 has 15 amino acids. The V gene's germline CDR1 is LNHNV and CDR2 YYDKDF (reference sequence).

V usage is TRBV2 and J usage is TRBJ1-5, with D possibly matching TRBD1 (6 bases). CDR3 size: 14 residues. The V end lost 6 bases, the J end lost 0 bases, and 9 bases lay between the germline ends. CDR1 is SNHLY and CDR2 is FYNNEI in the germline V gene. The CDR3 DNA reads TGTGCCAGCAGAAGGGACAATAGCAATCAGCCCCAGCATTTT. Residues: CASRRDNSNQPQHF.

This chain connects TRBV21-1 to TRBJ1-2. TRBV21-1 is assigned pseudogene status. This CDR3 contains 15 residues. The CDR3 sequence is CASSKRGQGGYGYTF. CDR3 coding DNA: TGTGCCAGCAGCAAACGAGGGCAGGGAGGCTATGGCTACACCTTC.

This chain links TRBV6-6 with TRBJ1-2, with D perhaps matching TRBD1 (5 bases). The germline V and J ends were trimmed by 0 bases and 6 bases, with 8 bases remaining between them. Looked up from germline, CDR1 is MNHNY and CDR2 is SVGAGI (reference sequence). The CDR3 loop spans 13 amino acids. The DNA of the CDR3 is TGTGCCAGCAGTTACTCGTCGGGGGATGGCTACACCTTC. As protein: CASSYSSGDGYTF.

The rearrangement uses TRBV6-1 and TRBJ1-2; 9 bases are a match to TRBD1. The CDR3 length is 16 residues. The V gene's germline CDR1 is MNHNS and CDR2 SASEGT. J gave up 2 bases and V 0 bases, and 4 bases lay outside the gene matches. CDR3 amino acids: CASSEAGQGRNYGYTF. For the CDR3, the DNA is TGTGCCAGCAGTGAAGCGGGACAGGGTCGCAACTATGGCTACACCTTC.

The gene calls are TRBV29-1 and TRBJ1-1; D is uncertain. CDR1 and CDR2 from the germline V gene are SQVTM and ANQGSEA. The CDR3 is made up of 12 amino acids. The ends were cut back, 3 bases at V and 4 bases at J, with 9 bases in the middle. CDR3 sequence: CSVDGSGTEAFF. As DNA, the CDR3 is TGCAGCGTTGATGGTTCGGGCACTGAAGCTTTCTTT.

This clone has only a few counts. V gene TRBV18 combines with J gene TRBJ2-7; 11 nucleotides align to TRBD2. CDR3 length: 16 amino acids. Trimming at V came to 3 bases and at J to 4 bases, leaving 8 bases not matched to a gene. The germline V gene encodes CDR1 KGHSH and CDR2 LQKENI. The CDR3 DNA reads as TGTGCCAGCTCACCGGATCTAGCGGGAGGTGTTTACGAGCAGTACTTC. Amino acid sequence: CASSPDLAGGVYEQYF.

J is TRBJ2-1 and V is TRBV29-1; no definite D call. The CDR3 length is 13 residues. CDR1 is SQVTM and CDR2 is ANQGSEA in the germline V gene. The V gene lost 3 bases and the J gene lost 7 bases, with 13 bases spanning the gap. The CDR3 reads CSVDQNHPNEQFF. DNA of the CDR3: TGCAGCGTTGATCAGAATCACCCGAATGAGCAGTTCTTC.

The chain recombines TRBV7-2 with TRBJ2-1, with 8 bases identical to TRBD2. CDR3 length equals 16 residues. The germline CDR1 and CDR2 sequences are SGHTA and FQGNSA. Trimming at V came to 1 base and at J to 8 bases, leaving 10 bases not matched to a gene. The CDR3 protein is CASSLGTSPGIDEQFF. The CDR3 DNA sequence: TGTGCCAGCAGCTTAGGGACTAGCCCGGGAATAGATGAGCAGTTCTTC.